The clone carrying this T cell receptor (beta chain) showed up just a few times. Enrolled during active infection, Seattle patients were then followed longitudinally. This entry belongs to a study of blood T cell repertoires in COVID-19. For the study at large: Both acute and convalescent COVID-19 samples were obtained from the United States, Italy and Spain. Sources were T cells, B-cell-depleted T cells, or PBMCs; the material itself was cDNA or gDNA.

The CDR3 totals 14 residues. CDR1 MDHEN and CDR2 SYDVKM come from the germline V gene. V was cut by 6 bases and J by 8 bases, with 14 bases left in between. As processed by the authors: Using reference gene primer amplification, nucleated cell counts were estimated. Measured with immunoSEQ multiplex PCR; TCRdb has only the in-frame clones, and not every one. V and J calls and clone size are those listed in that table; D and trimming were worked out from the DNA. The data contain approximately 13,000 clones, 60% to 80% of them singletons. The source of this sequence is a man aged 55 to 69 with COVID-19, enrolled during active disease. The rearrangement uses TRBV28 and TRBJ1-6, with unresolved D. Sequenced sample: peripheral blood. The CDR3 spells CASRVPEVDSPLHF. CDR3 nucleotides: TGTGCCAGCAGGGTCCCGGAGGTGGATTCACCCCTCCACTTT.